This T cell receptor beta chain emerged from a study of cytomegalovirus exposure and HLA in healthy donors. The primer mix had 60 Vbeta and 13 Jbeta primers. Sequencing was performed with immunoSEQ multiplex PCR; in TCRdb, only in-frame clones are kept and a portion is missing. This sample yields tens of thousands of clones, of which roughly two thirds are seen a single time; 6.5% to 7.5% belongs to the top ten. CDR1 LNHDA and CDR2 SQIVND come from the germline V gene (reference sequence). Trimming took off 4 bases at V and 3 bases at J, with 10 bases between the two ends. The CDR3 consists of 15 residues. In the case of this clone: Antigen: not known.

The study's findings and limits: Being indistinguishable, some V segments were excluded, TRBV6-2 and TRBV6-3 among them.

Sequenced sample: PBMCs. This TCR was recovered from a woman aged 50 to 60 in good health and CMV-seropositive. This chain joins TRBV19 and TRBJ2-6; D perhaps matches TRBD1 (5 bases). CDR3 region: CASSTTGVGANVLTF. Written as DNA, the CDR3 is TGTGCCAGTAGTACCACAGGTGTTGGGGCCAACGTCCTGACTTTC.